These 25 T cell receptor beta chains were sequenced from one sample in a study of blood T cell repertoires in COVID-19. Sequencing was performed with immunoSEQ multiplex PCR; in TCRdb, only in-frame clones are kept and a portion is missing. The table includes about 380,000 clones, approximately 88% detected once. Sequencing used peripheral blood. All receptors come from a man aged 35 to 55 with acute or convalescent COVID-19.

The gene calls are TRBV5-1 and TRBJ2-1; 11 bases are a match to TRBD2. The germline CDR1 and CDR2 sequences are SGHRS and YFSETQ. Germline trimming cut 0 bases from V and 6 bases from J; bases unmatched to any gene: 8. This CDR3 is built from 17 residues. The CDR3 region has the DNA TGCGCCAGCAGCTTGGGTCTTAGCGGGGGGGCCGTCAATGAGCAGTTCTTC. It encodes CASSLGLSGGAVNEQFF.

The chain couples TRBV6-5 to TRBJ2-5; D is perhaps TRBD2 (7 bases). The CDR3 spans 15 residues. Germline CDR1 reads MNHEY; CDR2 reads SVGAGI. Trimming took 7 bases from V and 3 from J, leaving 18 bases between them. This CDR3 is CASTLSRGGEETQYF. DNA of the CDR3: TGTGCCAGCACCCTCTCCAGGGGAGGGGAAGAGACCCAGTACTTC.

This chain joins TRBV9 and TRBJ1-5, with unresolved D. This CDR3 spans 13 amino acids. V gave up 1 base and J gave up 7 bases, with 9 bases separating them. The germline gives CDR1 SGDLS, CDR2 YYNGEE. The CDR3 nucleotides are TGTGCCAGCAGCGTACGTCCGGGGCAGCCCCAGCATTTT. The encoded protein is CASSVRPGQPQHF.

In nucleotides, the CDR3 is TGTGCCAGCACTACACTCGGGAGCTACGAGCAGTACTTC. Protein sequence: CASTTLGSYEQYF. V usage is TRBV6-5 and J usage is TRBJ2-7; a weak D match, TRBD2 (6 bases). The CDR3 spans 13 residues. Trimming removed 7 bases at V and 3 bases at J, with 13 bases between. Germline V lookup: CDR1 MNHEY, CDR2 SVGAGI.

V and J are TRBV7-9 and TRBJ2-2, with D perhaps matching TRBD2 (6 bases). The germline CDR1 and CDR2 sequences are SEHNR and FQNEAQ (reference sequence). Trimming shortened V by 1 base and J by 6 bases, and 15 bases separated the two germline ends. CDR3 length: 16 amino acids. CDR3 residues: CASSLVVAGRPGELFF. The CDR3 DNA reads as TGTGCCAGCAGCTTAGTAGTGGCAGGGAGGCCCGGGGAGCTGTTTTTT.

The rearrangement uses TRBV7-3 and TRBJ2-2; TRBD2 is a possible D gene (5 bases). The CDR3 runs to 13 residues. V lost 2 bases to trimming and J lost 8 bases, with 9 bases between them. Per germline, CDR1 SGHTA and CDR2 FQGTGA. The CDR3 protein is CASSLGGAGELFF. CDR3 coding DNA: TGTGCCAGCAGCTTAGGAGGAGCGGGGGAGCTGTTTTTT.

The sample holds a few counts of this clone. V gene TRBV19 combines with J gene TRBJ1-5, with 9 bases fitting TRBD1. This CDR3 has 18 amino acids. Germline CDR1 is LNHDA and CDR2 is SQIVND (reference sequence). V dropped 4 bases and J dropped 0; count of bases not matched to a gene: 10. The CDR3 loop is CASSTVWTGAYSNQPQHF. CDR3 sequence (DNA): TGTGCCAGTAGTACAGTTTGGACAGGGGCTTATAGCAATCAGCCCCAGCATTTT. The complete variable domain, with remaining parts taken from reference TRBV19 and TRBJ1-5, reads DGGITQSPKYLFRKEGQNVTLSCEQNLNHDAMYWYRQDPGQGLRLIYYSQIVNDFQKGDIAEGYSVSREKKESFPLTVTSAQKNPTAFYLCASSTVWTGAYSNQPQHFGDGTRLSIL.

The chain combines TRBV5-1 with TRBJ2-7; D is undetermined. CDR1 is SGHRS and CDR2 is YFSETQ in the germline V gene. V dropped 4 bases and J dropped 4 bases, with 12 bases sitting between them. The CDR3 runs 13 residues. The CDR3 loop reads CASSRRLGYEQYF. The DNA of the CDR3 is TGCGCCAGCAGCCGAAGACTCGGGTACGAGCAGTACTTC.

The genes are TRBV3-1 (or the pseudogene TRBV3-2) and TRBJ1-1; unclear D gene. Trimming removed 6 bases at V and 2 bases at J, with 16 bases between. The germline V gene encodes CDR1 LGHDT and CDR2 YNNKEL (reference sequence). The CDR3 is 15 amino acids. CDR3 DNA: TGTGCCAGCAGGCTCACGGGGAATTCAAACACTGAAGCTTTCTTT. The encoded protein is CASRLTGNSNTEAFF.

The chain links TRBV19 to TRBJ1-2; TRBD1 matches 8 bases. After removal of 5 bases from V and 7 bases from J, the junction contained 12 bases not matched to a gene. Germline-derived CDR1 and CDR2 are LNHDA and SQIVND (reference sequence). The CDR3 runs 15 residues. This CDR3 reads CASSPHRGNWVGYTF. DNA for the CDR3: TGTGCCAGTAGTCCCCACAGGGGGAATTGGGTTGGCTACACCTTC. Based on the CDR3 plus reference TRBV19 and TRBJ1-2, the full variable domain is DGGITQSPKYLFRKEGQNVTLSCEQNLNHDAMYWYRQDPGQGLRLIYYSQIVNDFQKGDIAEGYSVSREKKESFPLTVTSAQKNPTAFYLCASSPHRGNWVGYTFGSGTRLTVV.

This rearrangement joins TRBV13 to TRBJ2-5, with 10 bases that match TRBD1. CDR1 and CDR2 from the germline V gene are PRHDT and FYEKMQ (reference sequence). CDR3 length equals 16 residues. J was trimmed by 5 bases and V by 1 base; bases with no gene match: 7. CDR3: CASSLVGTGALETQYF. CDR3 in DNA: TGTGCCAGCAGCTTAGTCGGGACAGGGGCCTTGGAGACCCAGTACTTC.

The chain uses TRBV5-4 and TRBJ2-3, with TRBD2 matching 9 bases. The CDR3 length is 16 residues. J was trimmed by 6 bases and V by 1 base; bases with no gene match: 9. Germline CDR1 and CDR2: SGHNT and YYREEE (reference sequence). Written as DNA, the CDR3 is TGTGCCAGCAGCTTGCGCGTAGCGGGAGATCTGGATACGCAGTATTTT. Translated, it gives CASSLRVAGDLDTQYF.

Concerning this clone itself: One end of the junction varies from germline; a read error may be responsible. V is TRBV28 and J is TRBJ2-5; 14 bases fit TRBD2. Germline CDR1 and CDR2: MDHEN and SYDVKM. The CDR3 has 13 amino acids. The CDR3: CTSGLAGGETQYF. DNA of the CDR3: TGCACGTCAGGACTAGCGGGAGGAGAGACCCAGTACTTC.

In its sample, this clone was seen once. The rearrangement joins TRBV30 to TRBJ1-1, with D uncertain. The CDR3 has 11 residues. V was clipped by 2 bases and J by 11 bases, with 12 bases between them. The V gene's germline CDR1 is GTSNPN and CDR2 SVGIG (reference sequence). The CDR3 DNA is TGTGCCTGGAGTCGGGGAGTTATTGCTTTCTTT. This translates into CAWSRGVIAFF.

The CDR3 region is CASSIAGSTDTQYF. The CDR3 DNA reads as TGTGCCAGCAGTATAGCGGGAAGCACAGATACGCAGTATTTT. This chain links TRBV6-5 with TRBJ2-3; 8 bases map to TRBD2. This CDR3 spans 14 amino acids. The trim removed 5 bases at V and 0 bases at J, leaving 1 base unmatched. CDR1 MNHEY and CDR2 SVGAGI come from the germline V gene.

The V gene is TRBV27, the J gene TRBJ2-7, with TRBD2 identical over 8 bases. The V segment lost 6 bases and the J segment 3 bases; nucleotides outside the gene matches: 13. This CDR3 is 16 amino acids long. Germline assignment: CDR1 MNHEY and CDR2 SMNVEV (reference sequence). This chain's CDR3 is CASSLLGQRGIYEQYF. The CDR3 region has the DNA TGTGCCAGCAGCCTCCTTGGGCAGCGGGGGATCTACGAGCAGTACTTC.

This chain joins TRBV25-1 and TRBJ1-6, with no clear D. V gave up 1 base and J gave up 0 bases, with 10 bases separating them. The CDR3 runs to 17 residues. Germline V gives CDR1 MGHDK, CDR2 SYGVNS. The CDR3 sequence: CASSEFRHSSYNSPLHF. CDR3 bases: TGTGCCAGCAGTGAATTTCGCCACAGCTCCTATAATTCACCCCTCCACTTT.

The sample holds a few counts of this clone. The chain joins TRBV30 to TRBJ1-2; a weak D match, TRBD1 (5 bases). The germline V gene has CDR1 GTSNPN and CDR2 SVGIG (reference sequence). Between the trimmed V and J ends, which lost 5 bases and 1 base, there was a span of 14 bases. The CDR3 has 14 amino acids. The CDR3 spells CAWYPGADNYGYTF. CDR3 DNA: TGTGCCTGGTATCCTGGGGCAGATAACTATGGCTACACCTTC.

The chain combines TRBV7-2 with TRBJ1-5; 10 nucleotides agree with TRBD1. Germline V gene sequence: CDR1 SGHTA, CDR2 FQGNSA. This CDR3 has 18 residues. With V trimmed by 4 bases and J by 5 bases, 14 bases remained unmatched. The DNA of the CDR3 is TGTGCCAGCAGCTCTGCACCGGGACAGGGGATCAGTCATCAGCCCCAGCATTTT. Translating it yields CASSSAPGQGISHQPQHF.

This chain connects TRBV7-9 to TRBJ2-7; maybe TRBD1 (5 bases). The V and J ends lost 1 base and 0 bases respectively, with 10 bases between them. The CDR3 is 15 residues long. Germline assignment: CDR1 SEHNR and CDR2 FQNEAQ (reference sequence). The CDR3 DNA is TGTGCCAGCAGCTTAGTAGGTCAGGGCTCCTACGAGCAGTACTTC. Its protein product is CASSLVGQGSYEQYF.

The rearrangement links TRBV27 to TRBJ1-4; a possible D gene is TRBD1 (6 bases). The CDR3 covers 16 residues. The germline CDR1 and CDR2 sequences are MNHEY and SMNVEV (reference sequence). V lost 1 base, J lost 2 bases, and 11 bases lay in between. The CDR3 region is CASSLYSGETNEKLFF. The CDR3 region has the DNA TGTGCCAGCAGTTTATATTCAGGGGAGACTAATGAAAAACTGTTTTTT.

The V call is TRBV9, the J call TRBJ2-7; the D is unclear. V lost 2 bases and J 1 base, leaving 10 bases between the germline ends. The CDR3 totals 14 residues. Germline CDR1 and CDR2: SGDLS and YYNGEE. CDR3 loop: CASSVYYDSYEQYF. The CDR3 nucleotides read TGTGCCAGCAGCGTCTACTATGATTCCTACGAGCAGTACTTC.

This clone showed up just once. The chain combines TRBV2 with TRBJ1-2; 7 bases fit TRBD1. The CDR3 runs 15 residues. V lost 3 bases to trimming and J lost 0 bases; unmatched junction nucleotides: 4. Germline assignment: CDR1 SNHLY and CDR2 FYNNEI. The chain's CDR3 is CASSERDRTNYGYTF. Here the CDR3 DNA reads TGTGCCAGCAGTGAGAGGGACAGAACTAACTATGGCTACACCTTC.

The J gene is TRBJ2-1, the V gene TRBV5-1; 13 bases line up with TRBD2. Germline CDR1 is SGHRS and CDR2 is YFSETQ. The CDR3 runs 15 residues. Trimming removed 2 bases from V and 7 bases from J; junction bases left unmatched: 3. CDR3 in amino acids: CASSLTGLAGNEQFF. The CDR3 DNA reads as TGCGCCAGCAGCTTAACGGGACTAGCGGGGAATGAGCAGTTCTTC.

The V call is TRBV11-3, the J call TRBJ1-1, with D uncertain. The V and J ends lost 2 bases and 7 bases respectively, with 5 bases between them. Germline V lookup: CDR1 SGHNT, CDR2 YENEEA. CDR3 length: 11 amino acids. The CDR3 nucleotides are TGTGCCAGCAGCTTAATCAGTGAAGCTTTCTTT. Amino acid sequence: CASSLISEAFF.